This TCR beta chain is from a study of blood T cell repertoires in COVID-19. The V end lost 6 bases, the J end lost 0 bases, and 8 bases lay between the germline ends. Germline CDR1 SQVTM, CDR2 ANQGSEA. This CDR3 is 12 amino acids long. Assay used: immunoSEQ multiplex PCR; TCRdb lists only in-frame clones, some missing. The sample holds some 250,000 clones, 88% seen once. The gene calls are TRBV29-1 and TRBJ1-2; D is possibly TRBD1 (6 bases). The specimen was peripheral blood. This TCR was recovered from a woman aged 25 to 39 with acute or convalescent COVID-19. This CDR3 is CSVRTANYGYTF. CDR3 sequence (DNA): TGCAGCGTCCGGACAGCTAACTATGGCTACACCTTC.